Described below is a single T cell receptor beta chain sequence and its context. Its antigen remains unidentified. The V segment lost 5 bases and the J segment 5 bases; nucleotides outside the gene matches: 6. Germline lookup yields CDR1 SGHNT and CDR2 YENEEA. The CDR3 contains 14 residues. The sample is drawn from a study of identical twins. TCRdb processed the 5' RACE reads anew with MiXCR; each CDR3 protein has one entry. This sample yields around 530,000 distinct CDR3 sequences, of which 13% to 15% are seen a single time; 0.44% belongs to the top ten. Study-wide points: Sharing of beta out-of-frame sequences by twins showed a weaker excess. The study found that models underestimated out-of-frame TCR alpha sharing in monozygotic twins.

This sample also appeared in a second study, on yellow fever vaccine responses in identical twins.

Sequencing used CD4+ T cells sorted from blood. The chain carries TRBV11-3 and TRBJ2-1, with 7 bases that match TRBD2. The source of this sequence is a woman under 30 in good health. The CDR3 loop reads CASSTGRVHNEQFF. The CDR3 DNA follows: TGTGCCAGCAGCACTGGGAGGGTCCACAATGAGCAGTTCTTC.